This is a list of T cell receptor beta chains from one sample in a study of CD8+CD57+ T cells in acquired aplastic anemia. TCRdb called the reads again in MiXCR, with one record for every CDR3 protein. The table has approximately 200,000 distinct CDR3 sequences, 64% seen once. Sample: sorted CD4+, CD8+, or CD8+CD57+ T cells (not recorded which) from PBMCs. The receptors here all came from a human donor with severe aplastic anemia or a healthy control (not recorded which). The CDR3 runs from the conserved cysteine through the conserved F or W. The D gene is left open where the match is weak. Where a row states a size, it is once, few, many or the class of an expanded clone; other rows omit it.

len,v_gene,d_gene,j_gene,abundance,CDR3aa,CDR3nt
13,TRBV7-2,NA,TRBJ2-5,few,CASSLGEDAPQYF,TGTGCCAGCAGCTTAGGGGAGGATGCGCCCCAGTACTTC
14,TRBV10-3,NA,TRBJ2-1,NA,CATHTGTSYNEQFF,TGTGCCACTCATACAGGGACATCCTACAATGAGCAGTTCTTC
15,TRBV7-9,TRBD1,TRBJ2-7,NA,CASSGGTGPSYEQYF,TGTGCCAGCAGCGGGGGGACAGGGCCGTCCTACGAGCAGTACTTC
12,TRBV20-1,TRBD1,TRBJ2-7,NA,CSAPDRHYEQYF,TGCAGTGCTCCGGACAGGCACTACGAGCAGTACTTC
14,TRBV29-1,NA,TRBJ1-2,NA,CSVDGQGRNYGYTF,TGCAGCGTTGATGGGCAGGGTCGCAACTATGGCTACACCTTC
13,TRBV19,TRBD1,TRBJ2-7,NA,CASSRDRTYEQYF,TGTGCCAGTAGTAGGGACAGAACCTACGAGCAGTACTTC
20,TRBV20-1,TRBD2,TRBJ2-3,NA,CSASRRGTSGGRRSADTQYF,TGCAGTGCTTCTCGTCGCGGGACTAGCGGGGGGCGGAGGAGCGCAGATACGCAGTATTTT
12,TRBV2,TRBD1,TRBJ2-5,once,CASSQGGTGFDF,TGTGCCAGCAGCCAGGGGGGGACAGGGTTCGACTTC
17,TRBV29-1,NA,TRBJ1-2,NA,CSVEDQGSPRINYGYTF,TGCAGCGTTGAAGATCAGGGCAGTCCGAGGATTAACTATGGCTACACCTTC
15,TRBV5-1,NA,TRBJ2-2,few,CASSELEPNTGELSF,TGCGCCAGCAGCGAACTAGAGCCGAACACCGGGGAGCTGTCTTTT
17,TRBV5-5,NA,TRBJ1-2,many,CASSADIPGHQNYGYTF,TGTGCCAGCAGCGCCGACATTCCGGGACACCAAAACTATGGCTACACCTTC
16,TRBV24-1,TRBD2,TRBJ2-5,NA,CATSDLGLAGEETQYF,TGTGCCACCAGTGATTTGGGGCTAGCGGGAGAAGAGACCCAGTACTTC
12,TRBV20-1,NA,TRBJ1-1,NA,CSASYINTEAFF,TGCAGTGCTAGTTACATTAACACTGAAGCTTTCTTT
17,TRBV20-1,TRBD1,TRBJ2-7,few,CSASSHLGQSYSYEQYF,TGCAGTGCCAGCAGCCATTTGGGACAGTCGTACTCCTACGAGCAGTACTTC
10,TRBV9,NA,TRBJ1-2,NA,CASSGAYATF,TGTGCCAGCAGTGGAGCCTATGCCACCTTC
13,TRBV6-6,NA,TRBJ1-5,NA,CASSGTLGQPQHF,TGTGCCAGCAGTGGGACCTTGGGGCAGCCCCAGCATTTT
14,TRBV12-3/TRBV12-4,NA,TRBJ1-4,once,CASSWTKGHEKLFF,TGTGCCAGCAGTTGGACAAAGGGACACGAAAAACTGTTTTTT
14,TRBV20-1,TRBD1,TRBJ1-1,NA,CSASRTGHYTEAFF,TGCAGTGCTAGTAGGACAGGGCACTACACTGAAGCTTTCTTT
14,TRBV7-2,NA,TRBJ1-6,NA,CASSLLGYGSPLHF,TGTGCCAGCAGCTTACTAGGGTATGGCTCACCCCTCCACTTT
17,TRBV7-9,NA,TRBJ1-3,NA,CASSLAGLTGTGNTIYF,TGCGCCAGCAGCTTGGCTGGGTTAACAGGGACCGGAAACACCATATATTTT
18,TRBV10-1,NA,TRBJ1-1,NA,CASTNGMSGPYKGTEAFF,TGCGCCAGCACCAACGGAATGTCCGGGCCCTACAAGGGCACTGAAGCTTTCTTT
16,TRBV19,TRBD1,TRBJ1-5,NA,CASSYTGTGGGQPQHF,TGTGCCAGTAGTTATACCGGGACAGGGGGAGGTCAGCCCCAGCATTTT
17,TRBV7-9,NA,TRBJ1-2,many,CASSSPGGLGKNYGYTF,TGTGCCAGCTCCTCCCCGGGTGGGCTAGGGAAGAACTATGGCTACACCTTC
15,TRBV7-9,NA,TRBJ2-2,many,CASSLVVPVSGELFF,TGTGCCAGCAGCTTAGTAGTCCCTGTCAGCGGGGAGCTGTTTTTT
13,TRBV11-2,TRBD2,TRBJ2-7,NA,CASSLVLAREQYF,TGTGCCAGCAGCTTGGTACTAGCGCGCGAGCAGTACTTC
17,TRBV2,TRBD1,TRBJ1-5,NA,CASTGSGGPTDNQPQHF,TGTGCCAGCACCGGGTCAGGGGGCCCAACCGACAATCAGCCACAGCATTTT
15,TRBV10-3,NA,TRBJ2-7,NA,CATNPQGGGSYEQYF,TGTGCCACAAATCCTCAGGGGGGGGGTTCCTACGAGCAGTACTTC
13,TRBV20-1,TRBD1,TRBJ1-2,NA,CSASTTGGYGYTF,TGCAGTGCGTCAACCACAGGGGGCTATGGCTACACCTTC
14,TRBV5-8,TRBD1,TRBJ1-1,many,CASSLGGTGGEAFF,TGTGCCAGCAGCTTGGGAGGGACAGGTGGAGAAGCTTTCTTT
12,TRBV30,NA,TRBJ2-7,NA,CAWNPGAGEQYF,TGTGCCTGGAACCCGGGGGCAGGCGAGCAGTACTTC
14,TRBV9,TRBD1,TRBJ2-7,NA,CASSEGQVAYEQYF,TGTGCCAGCAGCGAGGGACAGGTGGCCTACGAGCAGTACTTC
11,TRBV20-1,NA,TRBJ2-7,few,CSASPEGEQYF,TGCAGTGCTTCCCCCGAGGGCGAGCAGTACTTC
15,TRBV13,NA,TRBJ1-2,NA,CASSLSWASMDGYTF,TGTGCCAGCAGCTTGAGCTGGGCTTCAATGGATGGCTACACCTTC
17,TRBV2,TRBD1,TRBJ1-5,NA,CASTPGQAIYSNQPQHF,TGTGCCAGCACTCCGGGACAGGCAATCTATAGCAATCAGCCCCAGCATTTT
15,TRBV7-3,TRBD1,TRBJ2-7,NA,CASSLNPGQGYEQYF,TGTGCCAGCAGCTTAAACCCGGGACAGGGCTACGAGCAGTACTTC
15,TRBV12-3/TRBV12-4,TRBD1,TRBJ2-3,NA,CASSLAGQPTDTQYF,TGTGCCAGCAGTTTAGCGGGACAGCCGACAGATACGCAGTACTTT
12,TRBV7-6,NA,TRBJ2-1,many,CASSLAWDEQFF,TGTGCCAGCAGCTTAGCTTGGGATGAGCAGTTCTTC
14,TRBV20-1,TRBD2,TRBJ2-7,NA,CSARGTSGGYEQYF,TGCAGTGCTAGAGGGACTAGCGGGGGATACGAGCAGTACTTC
13,TRBV4-1,NA,TRBJ2-1,many,CASSQGGRNEQFF,TGCGCCAGCAGCCAAGGGGGTCGGAATGAGCAGTTCTTC
11,TRBV25-1,NA,TRBJ2-3,NA,CASIRADTQYF,TGTGCCAGCATACGCGCAGATACGCAGTATTTT
14,TRBV5-6,NA,TRBJ2-3,NA,CASSVGLGTDTQYF,TGTGCCAGCAGCGTAGGTTTGGGCACAGATACGCAGTATTTT
14,TRBV19,NA,TRBJ2-2,NA,CASTSRVNTGELFF,TGTGCCAGTACGTCCCGAGTAAACACCGGGGAGCTGTTTTTT
13,TRBV2,NA,TRBJ1-1,NA,CASSDDRNTEAFF,TGTGCCAGCAGTGATGACAGGAACACTGAAGCTTTCTTT
13,TRBV2,TRBD1,TRBJ2-5,NA,CASSRDREGTQYF,TGTGCCAGCAGCCGGGACAGGGAAGGGACCCAGTACTTC
14,TRBV20-1,NA,TRBJ1-1,NA,CSARIGLQGAEAFF,TGCAGTGCTCGTATCGGGCTCCAAGGCGCTGAAGCTTTCTTT
13,TRBV7-2,NA,TRBJ1-1,NA,CASSPGRNTEAFF,TGTGCCAGCAGCCCCGGCAGGAACACTGAAGCTTTCTTT
15,TRBV27,NA,TRBJ2-7,many,CASSLWRISSYEQYF,TGTGCCAGCAGTTTATGGCGGATAAGCTCCTACGAGCAGTACTTC
14,TRBV2,TRBD1,TRBJ2-7,NA,CASRKQGPQYEQYF,TGTGCCAGCAGGAAACAGGGGCCGCAATACGAGCAGTACTTC
13,TRBV24-1,TRBD1,TRBJ2-7,NA,CATSEFDRGEQYF,TGTGCCACCAGTGAGTTTGACAGGGGCGAGCAGTACTTC
15,TRBV4-3,NA,TRBJ1-2,many,CASSQDLITDYGYTF,TGCGCCAGCAGCCAAGATCTAATAACAGACTATGGCTACACCTTC
10,TRBV7-6,NA,TRBJ2-5,NA,CASSQYPEVF,TGTGCCAGCAGCCAATACCCCGAGGTGTTC
16,TRBV7-7,NA,TRBJ2-1,NA,CASSLSTVNTYNEQFF,TGTGCTAGCAGCTTATCGACAGTTAACACCTACAATGAGCAGTTCTTC
12,TRBV29-1,NA,TRBJ1-1,many,CSVEGNGQEAFF,TGCAGCGTTGAGGGCAATGGCCAAGAAGCTTTCTTT
14,TRBV7-9,TRBD1,TRBJ1-5,NA,CASSLGTGSQPQHF,TGTGCCAGCAGCTTAGGGACAGGGTCCCAGCCCCAGCATTTT
15,TRBV7-2,TRBD2,TRBJ2-5,NA,CASSRLKRGQETQYF,TGTGCCAGCAGCCGACTCAAGCGGGGCCAAGAGACCCAGTACTTC